This T cell receptor (beta chain) was recorded in a study of blood T cells in healthy people across ages. It was with a sample-barcoded 5' primer and a J-beta primer mix that a second PCR of roughly 6 to 11 cycles was run. TCRdb reanalysed the 5' RACE reads using MiXCR and keeps one entry per CDR3 protein. In the table there are around 900,000 distinct CDR3 sequences, 51% of which are singletons. The ends were cut back, 9 bases at V and 7 bases at J, with 16 bases in the middle. The CDR3 covers 12 residues. V gene TRBV12-3 or TRBV12-4 combines with J gene TRBJ2-7; D remains ambiguous. Sequencing used blood. The source is a woman aged 60-75 years in good health. CDR3 sequence (DNA): TGTGCCAGTACTAAGCGCGCCGCTGAGCAGTACTTC. This sequence encodes CASTKRAAEQYF.